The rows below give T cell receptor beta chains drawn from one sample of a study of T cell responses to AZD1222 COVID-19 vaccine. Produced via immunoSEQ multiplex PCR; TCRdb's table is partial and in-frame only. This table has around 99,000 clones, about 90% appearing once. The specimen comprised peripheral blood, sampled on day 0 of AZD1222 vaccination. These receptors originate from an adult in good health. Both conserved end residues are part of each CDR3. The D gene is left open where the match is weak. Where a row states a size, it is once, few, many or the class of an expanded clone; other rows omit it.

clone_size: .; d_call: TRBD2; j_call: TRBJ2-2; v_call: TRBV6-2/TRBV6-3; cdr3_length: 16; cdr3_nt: TGTGCCAGCAGCTGGACTAGCGGGGGGAACACCGGGGAGCTGTTTTTT; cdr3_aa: CASSWTSGGNTGELFF
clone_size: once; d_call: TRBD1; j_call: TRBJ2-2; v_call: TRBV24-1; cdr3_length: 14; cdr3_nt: TGTGCCACCGGATTAACAGGGGGCACCGGGGAGCTGTTTTTT; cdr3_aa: CATGLTGGTGELFF
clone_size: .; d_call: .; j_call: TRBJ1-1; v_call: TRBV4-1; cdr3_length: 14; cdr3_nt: TGCGCCAGCAGCCAAGTCTCGAGGAACACTGAAGCTTTCTTT; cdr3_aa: CASSQVSRNTEAFF
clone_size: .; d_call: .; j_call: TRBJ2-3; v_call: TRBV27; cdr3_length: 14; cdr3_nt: TGTGCCAGCAGCGAGACAGGACAGTTAGGTACGCAGTATTTT; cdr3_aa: CASSETGQLGTQYF
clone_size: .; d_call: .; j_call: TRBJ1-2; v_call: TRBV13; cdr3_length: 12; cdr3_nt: TGTGCCAGCAGCCCAATCAGAAGTGGCTACACCTTC; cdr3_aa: CASSPIRSGYTF
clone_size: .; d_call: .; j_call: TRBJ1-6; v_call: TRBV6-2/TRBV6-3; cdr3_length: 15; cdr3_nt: TGTGCCAGCAGTTACTCTCCGGGGAGAAATTCACCCCTCCACTTT; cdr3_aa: CASSYSPGRNSPLHF
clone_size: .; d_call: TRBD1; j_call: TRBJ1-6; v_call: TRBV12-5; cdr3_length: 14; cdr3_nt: TGTGCTAGTGGTTTGCCGGGACAGAATTCACCCCTCCACTTT; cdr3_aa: CASGLPGQNSPLHF
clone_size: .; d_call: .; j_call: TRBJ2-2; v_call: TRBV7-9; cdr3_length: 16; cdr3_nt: TGTGCCAGCAGCTCCCCCCCCGGGAAGAACACCGGGGAGCTGTTTTTT; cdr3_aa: CASSSPPGKNTGELFF
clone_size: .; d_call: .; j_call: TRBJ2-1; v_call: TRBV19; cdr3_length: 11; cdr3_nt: TGTGCCAGTACGGAGGGGGCTGAGCAGTTCTTC; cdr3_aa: CASTEGAEQFF
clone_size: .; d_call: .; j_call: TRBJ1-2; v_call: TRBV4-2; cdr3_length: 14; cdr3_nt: TGTGCCAGCAGCCAAGGTTTTGGGGACTATGGCTACACCTTC; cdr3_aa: CASSQGFGDYGYTF
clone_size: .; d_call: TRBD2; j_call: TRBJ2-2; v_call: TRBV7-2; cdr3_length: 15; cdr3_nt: TGTGCCAGCAGCTTAGCCGGGGGGTACACCGGGGAGCTGTTTTTT; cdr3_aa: CASSLAGGYTGELFF
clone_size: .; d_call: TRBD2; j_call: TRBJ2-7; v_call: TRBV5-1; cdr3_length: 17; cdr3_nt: TGCGCCAGCAGCTTGGCTAGCGGGGGGACCTACGCCTACGAGCAGTACTTC; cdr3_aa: CASSLASGGTYAYEQYF
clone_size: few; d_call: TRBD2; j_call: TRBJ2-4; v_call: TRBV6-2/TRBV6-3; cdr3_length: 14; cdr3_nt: TGTGCCAGCAGTTACTCGAGCAGGGAGCGGGGTCAGTACTTC; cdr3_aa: CASSYSSRERGQYF
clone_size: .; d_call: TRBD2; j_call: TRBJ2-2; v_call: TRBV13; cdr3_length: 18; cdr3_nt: TGTGCCAGCAGCTCTAGCGGGGGGCCCCGAGATGTGGCCGGGGAGCTGTTTTTT; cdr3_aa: CASSSSGGPRDVAGELFF
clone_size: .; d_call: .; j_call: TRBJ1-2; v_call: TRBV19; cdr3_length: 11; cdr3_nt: TGTGCCACCGGGGAAGGGGAAGGCTACACCTTC; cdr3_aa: CATGEGEGYTF
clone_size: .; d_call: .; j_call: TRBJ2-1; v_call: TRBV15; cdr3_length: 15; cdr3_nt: TGTGCCACCAGCAGCCGGGGACTCCTGAACAGTGAGCAGTTCTTC; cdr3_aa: CATSSRGLLNSEQFF
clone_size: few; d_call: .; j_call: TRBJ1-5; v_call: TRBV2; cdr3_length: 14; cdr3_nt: TGTGCCAGCAGATGGTCGGGCAGCAATCAGCCCCAGCATTTT; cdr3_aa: CASRWSGSNQPQHF
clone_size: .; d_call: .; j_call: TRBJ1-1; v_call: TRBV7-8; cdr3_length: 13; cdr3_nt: TGTGCCAGCAGCTTAAGCCAGCCCACTGAAGCTTTCTTT; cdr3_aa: CASSLSQPTEAFF
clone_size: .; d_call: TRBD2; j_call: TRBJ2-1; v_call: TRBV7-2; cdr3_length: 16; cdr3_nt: TGTGCCAGCAGCTTAGGGACTAGCGGGGCTTACAATGAGCAGTTCTTC; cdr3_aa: CASSLGTSGAYNEQFF
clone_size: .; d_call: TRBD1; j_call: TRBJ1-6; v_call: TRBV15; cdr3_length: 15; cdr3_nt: TGTGCCACCAGCAGGGGGGACAGGGGGCTGACACCCCTCCACTTT; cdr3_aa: CATSRGDRGLTPLHF
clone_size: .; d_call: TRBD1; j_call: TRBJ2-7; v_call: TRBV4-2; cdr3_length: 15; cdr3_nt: TGTGCCAGCAGCCAACTGACAGGGGGGAGTTACGAGCAGTACTTC; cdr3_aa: CASSQLTGGSYEQYF
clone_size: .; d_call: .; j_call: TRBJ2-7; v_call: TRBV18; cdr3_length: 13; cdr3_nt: TGTGCCAGCTCACCCGACCTCAACTACGAGCAGTACTTC; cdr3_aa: CASSPDLNYEQYF
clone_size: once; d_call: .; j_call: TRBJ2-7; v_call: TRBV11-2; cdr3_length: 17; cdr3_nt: TGTGCCAGCAGCTTAGGAAATTCGGGCGGGGCACTTTACGAGCAGTACTTC; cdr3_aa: CASSLGNSGGALYEQYF
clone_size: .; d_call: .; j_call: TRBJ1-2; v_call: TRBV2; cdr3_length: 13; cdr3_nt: TGTGCCACCTCGCGGAGTTTTAACTATGGCTACACCTTC; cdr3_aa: CATSRSFNYGYTF
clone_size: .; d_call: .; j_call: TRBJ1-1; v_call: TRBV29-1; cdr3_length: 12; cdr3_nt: TGCAGCGTTGAAGAGTCGCATACTGAAGCTTTCTTT; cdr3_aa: CSVEESHTEAFF
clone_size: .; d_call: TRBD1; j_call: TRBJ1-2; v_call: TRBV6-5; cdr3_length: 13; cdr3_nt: TGTGCCAGCAGGGACAGGGGGCCGAGTGGCTACACCTTC; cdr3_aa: CASRDRGPSGYTF
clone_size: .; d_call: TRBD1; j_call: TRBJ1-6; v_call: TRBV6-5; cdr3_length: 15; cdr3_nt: TGTGCCAGCAGTCTACTGGACAGGGGAGATTCACCCCTCCACTTT; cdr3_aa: CASSLLDRGDSPLHF
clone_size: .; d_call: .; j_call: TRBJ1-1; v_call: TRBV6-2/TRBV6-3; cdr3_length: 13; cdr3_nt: TGTGCCAGCAGTTACCGGACGACGACTGAAGCTTTCTTT; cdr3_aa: CASSYRTTTEAFF
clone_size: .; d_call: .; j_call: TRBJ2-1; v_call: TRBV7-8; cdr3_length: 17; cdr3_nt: TGTGCCAGCAGCTTAGCTAGACGGCTGCAGGGGCGCAATGAGCAGTTCTTC; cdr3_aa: CASSLARRLQGRNEQFF
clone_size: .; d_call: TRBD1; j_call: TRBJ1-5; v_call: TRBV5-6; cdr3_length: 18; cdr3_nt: TGTGCCAGCAGCGCGGGACAGGGTAAGAGGAGGGGCAATCAGCCCCAGCATTTT; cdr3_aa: CASSAGQGKRRGNQPQHF
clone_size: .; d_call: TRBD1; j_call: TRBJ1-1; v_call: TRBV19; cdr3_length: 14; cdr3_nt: TGTGCCAGTACCATGGACAGGGTGAACACTGAAGCTTTCTTT; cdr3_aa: CASTMDRVNTEAFF
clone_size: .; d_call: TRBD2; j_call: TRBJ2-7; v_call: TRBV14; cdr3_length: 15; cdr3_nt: TGTGCCAGCAGCTACCGACTAGCGGGGCCCTACGAGCAGTACTTC; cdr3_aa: CASSYRLAGPYEQYF
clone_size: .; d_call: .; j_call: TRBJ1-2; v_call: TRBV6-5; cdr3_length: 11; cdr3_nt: TGTGCCAGCGGCGGGGACCCTGGCTACACCTTC; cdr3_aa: CASGGDPGYTF
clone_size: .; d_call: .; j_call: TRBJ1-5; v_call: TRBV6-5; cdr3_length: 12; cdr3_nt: TGTGCCAGCACCAGTATGGGTCAGCCCCAGCATTTT; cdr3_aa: CASTSMGQPQHF
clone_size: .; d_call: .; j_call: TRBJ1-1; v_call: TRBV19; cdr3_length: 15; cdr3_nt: TGTGCCAGTAGTAGATACGGCGGGTTGGCCGTAGAAGCTTTCTTT; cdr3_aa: CASSRYGGLAVEAFF
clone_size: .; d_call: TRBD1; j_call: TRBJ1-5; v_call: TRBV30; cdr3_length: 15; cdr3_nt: TGTGCCTGGAGTGGGGGACAGGCCCACAATCAGCCCCAGCATTTT; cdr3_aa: CAWSGGQAHNQPQHF
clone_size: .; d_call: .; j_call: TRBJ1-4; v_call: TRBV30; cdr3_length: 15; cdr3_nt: TGTGCCTGGAGCGCCGGGCAAGGGGATGGTGAAAAACTGTTTTTT; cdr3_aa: CAWSAGQGDGEKLFF
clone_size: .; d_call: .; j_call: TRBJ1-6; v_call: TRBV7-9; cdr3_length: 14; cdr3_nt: TGTGCCAGCAGCTATCAGGGGAGCAATTCACCCCTCCACTTT; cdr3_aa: CASSYQGSNSPLHF
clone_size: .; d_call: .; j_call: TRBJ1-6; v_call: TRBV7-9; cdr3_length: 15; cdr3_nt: TGTGCCAGCAGCAAGGCGGGGGGGGAGTATTCACCCCTCCACTTT; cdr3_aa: CASSKAGGEYSPLHF
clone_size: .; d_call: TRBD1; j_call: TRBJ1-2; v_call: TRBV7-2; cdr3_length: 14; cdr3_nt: TGTGCCAGCAGCTTCGACAGGGGGTCTCGGGGCTACACCTTC; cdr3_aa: CASSFDRGSRGYTF
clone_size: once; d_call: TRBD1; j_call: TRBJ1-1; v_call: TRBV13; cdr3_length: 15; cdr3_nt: TGTGCCAGCAGCGCACGACAGGGGTGGGGCACTGAAGCTTTCTTT; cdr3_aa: CASSARQGWGTEAFF
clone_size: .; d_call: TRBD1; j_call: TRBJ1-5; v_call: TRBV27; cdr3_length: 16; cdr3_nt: TGTGCCAGCAGTCCACACGGACAGGGAGGGGTTCAGCCCCAGCATTTT; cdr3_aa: CASSPHGQGGVQPQHF
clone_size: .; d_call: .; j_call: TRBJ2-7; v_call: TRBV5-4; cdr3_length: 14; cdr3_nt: TGTGCCAGCAGCCTGGAGCCTTTCTCCTACGAGCAGTACTTC; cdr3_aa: CASSLEPFSYEQYF
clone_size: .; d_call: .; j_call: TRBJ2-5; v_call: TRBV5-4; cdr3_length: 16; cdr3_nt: TGTGCCAGCAGCCGACCAGCACAGGGAATCCAAGAGACCCAGTACTTC; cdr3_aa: CASSRPAQGIQETQYF